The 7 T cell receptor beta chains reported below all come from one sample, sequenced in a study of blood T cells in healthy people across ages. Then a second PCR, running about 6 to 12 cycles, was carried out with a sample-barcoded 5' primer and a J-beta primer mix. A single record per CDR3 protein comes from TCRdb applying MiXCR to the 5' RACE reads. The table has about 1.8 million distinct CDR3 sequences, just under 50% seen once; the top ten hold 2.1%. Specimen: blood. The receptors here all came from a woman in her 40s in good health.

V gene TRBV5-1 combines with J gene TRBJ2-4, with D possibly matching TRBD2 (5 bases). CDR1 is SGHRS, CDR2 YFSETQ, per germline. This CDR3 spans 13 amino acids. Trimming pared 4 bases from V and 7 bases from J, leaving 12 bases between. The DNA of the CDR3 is TGCGCCAGCAGCGTCGGGGATCTCAACATTCAGTACTTC. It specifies CASSVGDLNIQYF.

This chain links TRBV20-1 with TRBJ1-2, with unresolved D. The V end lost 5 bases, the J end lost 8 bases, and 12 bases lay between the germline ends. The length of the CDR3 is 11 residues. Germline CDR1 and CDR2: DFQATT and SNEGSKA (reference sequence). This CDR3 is CSAQTLGGYTF. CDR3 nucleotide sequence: TGCAGTGCTCAGACCTTAGGGGGCTACACCTTC.

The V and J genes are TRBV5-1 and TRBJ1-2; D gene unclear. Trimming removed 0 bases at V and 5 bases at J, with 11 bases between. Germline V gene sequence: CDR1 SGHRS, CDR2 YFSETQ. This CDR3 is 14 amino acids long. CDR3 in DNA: TGCGCCAGCAGCTTGGAAAGCTTGGAGTATGGCTACACCTTC. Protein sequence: CASSLESLEYGYTF.

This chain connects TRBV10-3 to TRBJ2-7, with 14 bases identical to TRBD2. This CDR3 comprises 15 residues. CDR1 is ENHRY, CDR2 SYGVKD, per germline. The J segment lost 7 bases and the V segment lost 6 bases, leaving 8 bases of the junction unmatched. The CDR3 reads CAIRLGLAGVNEQYF. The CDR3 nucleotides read TGTGCCATCAGATTGGGACTAGCGGGGGTGAATGAGCAGTACTTC.

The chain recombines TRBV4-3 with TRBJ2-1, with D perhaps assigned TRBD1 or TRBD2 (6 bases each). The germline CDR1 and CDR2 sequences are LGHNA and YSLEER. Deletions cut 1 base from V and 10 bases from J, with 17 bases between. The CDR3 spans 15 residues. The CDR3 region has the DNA TGCGCCAGCAGCCAAGGAGGGGGTTTGACTAGAGAGCAGTTCTTC. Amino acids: CASSQGGGLTREQFF.

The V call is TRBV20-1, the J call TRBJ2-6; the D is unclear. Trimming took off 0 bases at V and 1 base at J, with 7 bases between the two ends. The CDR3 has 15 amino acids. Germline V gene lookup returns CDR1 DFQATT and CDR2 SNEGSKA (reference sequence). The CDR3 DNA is TGCAGTGCTAGAGATGCGGAGTCTGGGGCCAACGTCCTGACTTTC. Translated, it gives CSARDAESGANVLTF.

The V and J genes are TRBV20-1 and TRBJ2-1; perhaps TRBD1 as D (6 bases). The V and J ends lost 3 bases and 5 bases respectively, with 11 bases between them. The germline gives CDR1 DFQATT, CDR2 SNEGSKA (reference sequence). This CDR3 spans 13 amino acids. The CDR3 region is CSASTGSHNEQFF. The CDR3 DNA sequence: TGCAGTGCTAGTACAGGGTCCCACAATGAGCAGTTCTTC.